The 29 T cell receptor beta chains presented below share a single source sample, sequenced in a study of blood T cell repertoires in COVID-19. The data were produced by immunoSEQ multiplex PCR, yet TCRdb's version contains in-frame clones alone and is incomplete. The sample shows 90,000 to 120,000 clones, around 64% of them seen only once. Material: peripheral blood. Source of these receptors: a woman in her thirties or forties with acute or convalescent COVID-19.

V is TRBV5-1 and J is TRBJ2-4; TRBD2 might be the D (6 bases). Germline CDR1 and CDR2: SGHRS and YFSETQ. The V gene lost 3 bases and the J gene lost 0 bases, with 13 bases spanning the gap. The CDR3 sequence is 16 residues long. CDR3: CASSSGGNLAKNIQYF. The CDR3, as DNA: TGCGCCAGCAGCTCCGGGGGAAACCTAGCCAAAAACATTCAGTACTTC. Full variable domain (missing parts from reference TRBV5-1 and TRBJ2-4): KAGVTQTPRYLIKTRGQQVTLSCSPISGHRSVSWYQQTPGQGLQFLFEYFSETQRNKGNFPGRFSGRQFSNSRSEMNVSTLELGDSALYLCASSSGGNLAKNIQYFGAGTRLSVL.

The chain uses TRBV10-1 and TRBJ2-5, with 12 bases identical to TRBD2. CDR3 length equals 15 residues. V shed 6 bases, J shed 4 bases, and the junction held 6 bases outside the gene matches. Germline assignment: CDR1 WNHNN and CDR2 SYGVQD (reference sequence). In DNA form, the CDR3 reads TGCGCCAGCAGCAGGACTAGCGGGGAGGGAGAGACCCAGTACTTC. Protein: CASSRTSGEGETQYF.

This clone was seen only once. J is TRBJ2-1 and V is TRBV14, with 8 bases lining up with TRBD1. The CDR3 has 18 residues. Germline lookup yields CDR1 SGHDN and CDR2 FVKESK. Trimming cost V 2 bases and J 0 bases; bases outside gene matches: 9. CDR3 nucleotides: TGTGCCAGCAGCCAATTGCGTGGACAGGGCAGCTCCTACAATGAGCAGTTCTTC. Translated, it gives CASSQLRGQGSSYNEQFF. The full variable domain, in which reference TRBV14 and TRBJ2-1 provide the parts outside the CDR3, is EAGVTQFPSHSVIEKGQTVTLRCDPISGHDNLYWYRRVMGKEIKFLLHFVKESKQDESGMPNNRFLAERTGGTYSTLKVQPAELEDSGVYFCASSQLRGQGSSYNEQFFGPGTRLTVL.

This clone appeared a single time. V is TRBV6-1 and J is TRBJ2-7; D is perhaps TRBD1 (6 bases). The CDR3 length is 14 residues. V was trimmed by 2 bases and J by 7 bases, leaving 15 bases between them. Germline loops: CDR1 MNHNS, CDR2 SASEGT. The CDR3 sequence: CASSESHRVWEQYF. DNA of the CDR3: TGTGCCAGCAGTGAATCCCACAGGGTATGGGAGCAGTACTTC.

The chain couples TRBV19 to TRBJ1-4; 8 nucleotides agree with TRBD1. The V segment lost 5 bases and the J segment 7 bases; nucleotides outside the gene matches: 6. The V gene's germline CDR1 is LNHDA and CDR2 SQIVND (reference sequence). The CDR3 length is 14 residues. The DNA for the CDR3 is TGTGCCAGTAGTCCCGACAGGGGCGGTGAAAAACTGTTTTTT. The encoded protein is CASSPDRGGEKLFF.

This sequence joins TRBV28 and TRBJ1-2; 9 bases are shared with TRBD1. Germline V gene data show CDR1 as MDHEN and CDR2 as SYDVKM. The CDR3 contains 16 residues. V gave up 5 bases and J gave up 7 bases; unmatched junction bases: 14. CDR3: CASSIAHQTGGLGYTF. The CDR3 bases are TGTGCCAGCAGTATTGCCCACCAAACAGGGGGCCTTGGCTACACCTTC.

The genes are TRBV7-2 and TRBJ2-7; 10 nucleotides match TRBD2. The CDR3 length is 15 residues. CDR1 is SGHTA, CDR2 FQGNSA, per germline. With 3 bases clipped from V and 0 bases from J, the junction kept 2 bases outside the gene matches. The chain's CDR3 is CASSFLAGDSYEQYF. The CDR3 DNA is TGTGCCAGCAGCTTCCTAGCGGGGGACTCCTACGAGCAGTACTTC. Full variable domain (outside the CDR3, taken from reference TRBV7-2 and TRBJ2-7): GAGVSQSPSNKVTEKGKDVELRCDPISGHTALYWYRQSLGQGLEFLIYFQGNSAPDKSGLPSDRFSAERTGGSVSTLTIQRTQQEDSAVYLCASSFLAGDSYEQYFGPGTRLTVT.

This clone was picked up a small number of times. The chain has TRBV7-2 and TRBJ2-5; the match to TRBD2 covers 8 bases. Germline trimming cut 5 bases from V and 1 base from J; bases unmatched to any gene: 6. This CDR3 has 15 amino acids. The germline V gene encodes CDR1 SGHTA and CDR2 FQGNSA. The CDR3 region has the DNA TGTGCCAGCAGCCCACCGGGGGGGCCCCAAGAGACCCAGTACTTC. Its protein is CASSPPGGPQETQYF.

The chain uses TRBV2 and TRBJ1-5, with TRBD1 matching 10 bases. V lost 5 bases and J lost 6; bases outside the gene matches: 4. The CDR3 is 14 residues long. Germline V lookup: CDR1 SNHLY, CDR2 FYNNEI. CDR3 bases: TGTGCCAGCAGTCAGGGACAGGGGTTTCAGCCCCAGCATTTT. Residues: CASSQGQGFQPQHF.

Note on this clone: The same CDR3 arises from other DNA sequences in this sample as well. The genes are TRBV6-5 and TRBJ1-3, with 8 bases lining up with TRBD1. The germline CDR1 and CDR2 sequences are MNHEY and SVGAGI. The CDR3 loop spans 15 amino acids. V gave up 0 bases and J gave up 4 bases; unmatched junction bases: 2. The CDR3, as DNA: TGTGCCAGCAGTTACTCTCGGACAGGGGGAAACACCATATATTTT. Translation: CASSYSRTGGNTIYF.

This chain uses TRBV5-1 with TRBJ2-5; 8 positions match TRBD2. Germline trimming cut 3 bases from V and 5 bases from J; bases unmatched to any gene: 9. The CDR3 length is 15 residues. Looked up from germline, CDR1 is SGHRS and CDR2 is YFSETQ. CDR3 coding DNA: TGCGCCAGCAGCTCTTCACCGGGACTAGGGGAGACCCAGTACTTC. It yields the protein CASSSSPGLGETQYF.

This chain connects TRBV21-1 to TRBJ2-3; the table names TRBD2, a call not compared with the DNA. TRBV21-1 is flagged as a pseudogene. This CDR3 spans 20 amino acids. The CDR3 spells CASSSNPPFFERTRTDTQYF. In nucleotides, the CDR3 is TGTGCCAGCAGCAGCAATCCACCGTTTTTCGAGCGGACCCGCACAGATACGCAGTATTTT.

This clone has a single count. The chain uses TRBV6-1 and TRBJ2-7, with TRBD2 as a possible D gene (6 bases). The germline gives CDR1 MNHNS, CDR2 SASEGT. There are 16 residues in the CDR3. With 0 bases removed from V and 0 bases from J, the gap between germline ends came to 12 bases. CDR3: CASSEAAGGSSYEQYF. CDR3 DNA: TGTGCCAGCAGTGAAGCAGCCGGGGGTTCCTCCTACGAGCAGTACTTC.

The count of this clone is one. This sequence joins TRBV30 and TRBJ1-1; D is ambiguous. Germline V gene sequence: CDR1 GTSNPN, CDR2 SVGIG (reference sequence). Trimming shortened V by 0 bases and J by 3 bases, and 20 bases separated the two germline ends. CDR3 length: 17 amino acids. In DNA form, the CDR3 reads TGTGCCTGGAGTGTACTATCGGGCGCGGGTATGGACACTGAAGCTTTCTTT. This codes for CAWSVLSGAGMDTEAFF.

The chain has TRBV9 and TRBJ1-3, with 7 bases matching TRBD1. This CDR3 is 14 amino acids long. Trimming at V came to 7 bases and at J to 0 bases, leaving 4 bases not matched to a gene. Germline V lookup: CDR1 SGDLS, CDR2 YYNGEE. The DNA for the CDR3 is TGTGCCAGCGGGACAGCGCTCTCTGGAAACACCATATATTTT. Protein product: CASGTALSGNTIYF. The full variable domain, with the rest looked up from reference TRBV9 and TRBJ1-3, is DSGVTQTPKHLITATGQRVTLRCSPRSGDLSVYWYQQSLDQGLQFLIQYYNGEERAKGNILERFSAQQFPDLHSELNLSSLELGDSALYFCASGTALSGNTIYFGEGSWLTVV.

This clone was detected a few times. CDR3 nucleotides: TGTGCCAGCAGTGATGGAGGTTACGAGCAGTACTTC. Translating it yields CASSDGGYEQYF. The chain uses TRBV2 and TRBJ2-7, with D possibly matching TRBD2 (5 bases). This CDR3 is 12 amino acids long. Trimming pared 3 bases from V and 4 bases from J, leaving 7 bases between. CDR1 SNHLY and CDR2 FYNNEI come from the germline V gene. The full variable domain, its missing parts supplied by reference TRBV2 and TRBJ2-7, is EPEVTQTPSHQVTQMGQEVILRCVPISNHLYFYWYRQILGQKVEFLVSFYNNEISEKSEIFDDQFSVERPDGSNFTLKIRSTKLEDSAMYFCASSDGGYEQYFGPGTRLTVT.

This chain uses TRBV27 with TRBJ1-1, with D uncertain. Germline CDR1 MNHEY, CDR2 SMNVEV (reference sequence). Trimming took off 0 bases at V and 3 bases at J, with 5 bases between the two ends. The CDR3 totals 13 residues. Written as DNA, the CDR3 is TGTGCCAGCAGTTTATCGCGATACACTGAAGCTTTCTTT. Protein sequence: CASSLSRYTEAFF.

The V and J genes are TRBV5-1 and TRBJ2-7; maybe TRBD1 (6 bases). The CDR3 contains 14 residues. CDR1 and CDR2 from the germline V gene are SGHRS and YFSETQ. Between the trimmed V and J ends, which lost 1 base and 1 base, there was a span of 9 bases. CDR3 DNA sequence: TGCGCCAGCAGCTTGCCCGACAGGTCCTACGAGCAGTACTTC. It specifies CASSLPDRSYEQYF.

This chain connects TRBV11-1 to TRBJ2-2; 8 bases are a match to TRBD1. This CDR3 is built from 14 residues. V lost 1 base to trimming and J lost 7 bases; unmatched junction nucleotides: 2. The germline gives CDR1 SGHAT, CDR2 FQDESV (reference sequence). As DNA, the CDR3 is TGTGCCAGCAGCTTAGGGACAGGGATCGGGGAGCTGTTTTTT. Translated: CASSLGTGIGELFF.

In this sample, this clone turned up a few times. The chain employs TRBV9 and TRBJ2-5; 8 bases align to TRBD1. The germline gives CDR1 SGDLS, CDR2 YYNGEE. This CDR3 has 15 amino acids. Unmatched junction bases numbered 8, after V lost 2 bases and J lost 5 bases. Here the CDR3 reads CASSVAQGVGETQYF. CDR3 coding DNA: TGTGCCAGCAGCGTTGCACAGGGGGTAGGGGAGACCCAGTACTTC.

The CDR3 sequence is CASGPGGADTGELFF. The CDR3 bases are TGCGCCAGCGGTCCCGGGGGGGCGGACACCGGGGAGCTGTTTTTT. The chain carries TRBV5-1 and TRBJ2-2, with 8 bases matching TRBD2. V was pared by 7 bases and J by 3 bases, with 8 bases of the junction left unmatched. CDR3 length: 15 residues. Looked up from germline, CDR1 is SGHRS and CDR2 is YFSETQ. Using reference TRBV5-1 and TRBJ2-2 for the parts outside the CDR3, the full variable domain is KAGVTQTPRYLIKTRGQQVTLSCSPISGHRSVSWYQQTPGQGLQFLFEYFSETQRNKGNFPGRFSGRQFSNSRSEMNVSTLELGDSALYLCASGPGGADTGELFFGEGSRLTVL.

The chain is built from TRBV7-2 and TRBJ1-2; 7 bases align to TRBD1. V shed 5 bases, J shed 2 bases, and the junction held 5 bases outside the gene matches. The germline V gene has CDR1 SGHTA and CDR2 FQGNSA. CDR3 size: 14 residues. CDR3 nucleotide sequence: TGTGCCAGCAGCCACGGACAGGAAAACTATGGCTACACCTTC. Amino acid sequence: CASSHGQENYGYTF.

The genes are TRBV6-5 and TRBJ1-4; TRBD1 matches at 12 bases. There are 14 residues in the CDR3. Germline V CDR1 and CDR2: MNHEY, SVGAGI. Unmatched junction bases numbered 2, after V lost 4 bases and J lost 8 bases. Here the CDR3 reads CASSWGQGAEKLFF. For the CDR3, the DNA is TGTGCCAGCAGTTGGGGACAGGGGGCAGAAAAACTGTTTTTT.

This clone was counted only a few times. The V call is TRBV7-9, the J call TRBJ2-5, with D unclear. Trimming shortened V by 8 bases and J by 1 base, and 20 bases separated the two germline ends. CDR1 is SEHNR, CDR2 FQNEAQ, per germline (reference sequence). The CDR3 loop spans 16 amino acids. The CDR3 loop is CASSTEALASQETQYF. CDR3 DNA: TGTGCCAGCTCAACCGAGGCCCTTGCCTCCCAAGAGACCCAGTACTTC.

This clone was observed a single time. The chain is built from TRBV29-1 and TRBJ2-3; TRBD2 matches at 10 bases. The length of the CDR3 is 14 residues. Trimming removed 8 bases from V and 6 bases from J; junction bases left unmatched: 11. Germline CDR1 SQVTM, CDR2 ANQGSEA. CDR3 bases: TGCAGCTACGGGAGCGGGGGGGCTTGGGATACGCAGTATTTT. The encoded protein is CSYGSGGAWDTQYF.

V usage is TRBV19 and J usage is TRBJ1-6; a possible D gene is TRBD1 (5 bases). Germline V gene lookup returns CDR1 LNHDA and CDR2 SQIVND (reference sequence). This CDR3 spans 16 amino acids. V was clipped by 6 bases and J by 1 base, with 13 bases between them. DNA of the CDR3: TGTGCCAGTAGCCCCTTGGAGGGGTCCTATAATTCACCCCTCCACTTT. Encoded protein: CASSPLEGSYNSPLHF. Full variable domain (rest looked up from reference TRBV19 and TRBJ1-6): DGGITQSPKYLFRKEGQNVTLSCEQNLNHDAMYWYRQDPGQGLRLIYYSQIVNDFQKGDIAEGYSVSREKKESFPLTVTSAQKNPTAFYLCASSPLEGSYNSPLHFGNGTRLTVT.

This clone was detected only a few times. Written as DNA, the CDR3 is TGTGCCAGCAGGATGACAGTATATAGCAATCAGCCCCAGCATTTT. Translating it yields CASRMTVYSNQPQHF. V usage is TRBV2 and J usage is TRBJ1-5; D is possibly TRBD1 (5 bases). CDR3 size: 15 residues. Germline assignment: CDR1 SNHLY and CDR2 FYNNEI. The V end was cut by 6 bases, the J end by 0 bases, with 12 bases between.

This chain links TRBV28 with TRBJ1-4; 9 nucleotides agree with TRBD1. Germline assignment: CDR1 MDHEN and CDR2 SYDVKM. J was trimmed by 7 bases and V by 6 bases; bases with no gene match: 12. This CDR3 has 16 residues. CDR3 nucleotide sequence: TGTGCCAGCAGCGGGACAGGGTGGGAGGAACGTGAAAAACTGTTTTTT. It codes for CASSGTGWEEREKLFF.

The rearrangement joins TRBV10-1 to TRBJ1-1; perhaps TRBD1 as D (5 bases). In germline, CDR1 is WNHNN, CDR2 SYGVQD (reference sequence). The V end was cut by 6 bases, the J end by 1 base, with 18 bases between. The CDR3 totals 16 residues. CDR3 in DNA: TGCGCCAGCAGGGGAAACTGGACATTTTGGAACACTGAAGCTTTCTTT. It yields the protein CASRGNWTFWNTEAFF.